These T cell receptor beta chains were read from a single sample in a study of blood T cell repertoires in COVID-19. Clones were sequenced by immunoSEQ multiplex PCR, and TCRdb holds only the in-frame ones, with some missing. The table shows fewer than 250,000 clones, with approximately 90% occurring only once. The sample consisted of peripheral blood. Receptors were obtained from a man over 45 with COVID-19, enrolled during active disease. Both conserved end residues are part of each CDR3. D genes are given only for firm matches. Where a row states a size, it is once, few, many or the class of an expanded clone; other rows omit it.

J: TRBJ2-7
D: NA
size: NA
V: TRBV11-2
CDR3: CASSFASGNYEQYF
DNA: TGTGCCAGCAGCTTCGCCTCAGGGAACTACGAGCAGTACTTC

J: TRBJ1-5
D: NA
size: NA
V: TRBV2
CDR3: CASSGGGVNQPQHF
DNA: TGTGCCAGCAGTGGTGGGGGGGTCAATCAGCCCCAGCATTTT

J: TRBJ2-5
D: TRBD2
size: NA
V: TRBV9
CDR3: CASSVPKDPQLAGNQETQYF
DNA: TGTGCCAGCAGCGTCCCGAAAGACCCGCAACTAGCGGGGAACCAAGAGACCCAGTACTTC

J: TRBJ2-2
D: TRBD2
size: NA
V: TRBV4-2
CDR3: CASSQPRLAGEGTGELFF
DNA: TGTGCCAGCAGCCAACCTAGACTAGCGGGAGAGGGAACCGGGGAGCTGTTTTTT

J: TRBJ1-3
D: NA
size: NA
V: TRBV12-3/TRBV12-4
CDR3: CASSFTGRDTIYF
DNA: TGTGCCAGCAGTTTCACAGGGAGGGACACCATATATTTT

J: TRBJ2-1
D: TRBD1
size: NA
V: TRBV6-6
CDR3: CASSRRDRVHEQFF
DNA: TGTGCCAGCAGCCGCCGGGACAGGGTGCATGAGCAGTTCTTC

J: TRBJ1-5
D: NA
size: NA
V: TRBV11-2
CDR3: CASSHAGRGGQPQHF
DNA: TGTGCCAGCAGCCATGCCGGGAGGGGTGGTCAGCCCCAGCATTTT

J: TRBJ2-5
D: NA
size: NA
V: TRBV30
CDR3: CAWSVGDSRYQETQYF
DNA: TGTGCCTGGAGTGTAGGGGACTCGCGGTACCAAGAGACCCAGTACTTC

J: TRBJ1-4
D: NA
size: NA
V: TRBV18
CDR3: CASSPDLEKLFF
DNA: TGTGCCAGCTCACCCGACTTGGAAAAACTGTTTTTT

J: TRBJ2-3
D: NA
size: once
V: TRBV7-9
CDR3: CASSPPGHPSTDTQYF
DNA: TGTGCCAGCAGCCCACCGGGACACCCTAGCACAGATACGCAGTATTTT

J: TRBJ2-3
D: TRBD1
size: NA
V: TRBV15
CDR3: CATSRGQGVDTQYF
DNA: TGTGCCACCAGCAGAGGGCAGGGGGTAGATACGCAGTATTTT

J: TRBJ1-1
D: TRBD1
size: once
V: TRBV3-1/TRBV3-2
CDR3: CASSHKGASTEAFF
DNA: TGTGCCAGCAGCCATAAGGGGGCGTCGACTGAAGCTTTCTTT

J: TRBJ2-3
D: TRBD2
size: NA
V: TRBV6-2/TRBV6-3
CDR3: CASSYSVSSGGEIGTDTQYF
DNA: TGTGCCAGCAGTTACTCGGTCTCCAGCGGGGGGGAAATTGGCACAGATACGCAGTATTTT

J: TRBJ1-6
D: NA
size: NA
V: TRBV28
CDR3: CASSLRTLNTSPLHF
DNA: TGTGCCAGCAGTTTAAGGACTCTGAATACTTCACCCCTCCACTTT

J: TRBJ1-5
D: NA
size: NA
V: TRBV6-5
CDR3: CASTHGRNQPQHF
DNA: TGTGCCAGCACCCATGGCAGAAATCAGCCCCAGCATTTT

J: TRBJ1-4
D: NA
size: NA
V: TRBV5-1
CDR3: CASSLAPVVATNEKLFF
DNA: TGCGCCAGCAGCTTGGCCCCGGTAGTGGCAACTAATGAAAAACTGTTTTTT

J: TRBJ2-5
D: NA
size: NA
V: TRBV21-1
CDR3: CASSKALGVREETQYF
DNA: TGTGCCAGCAGCAAAGCGCTCGGGGTGAGAGAGGAGACCCAGTACTTC